The 15 T cell receptor beta chains given below trace back to one sample, sequenced in a study of blood T cell repertoires in COVID-19. Generated by immunoSEQ multiplex PCR, the TCRdb table keeps only in-frame clones and is missing some. The profile shows some 180,000 clones, 90% of them singletons. Sequenced input: peripheral blood. These TCRs come from a man in his forties or fifties with acute or convalescent COVID-19.

The rearrangement joins TRBV25-1 to TRBJ2-2; 7 nucleotides match TRBD1. Germline V gives CDR1 MGHDK, CDR2 SYGVNS. The CDR3 has 16 residues. Trimming at V came to 3 bases and at J to 0 bases, leaving 4 bases not matched to a gene. CDR3 residues: CASSDPGQPNTGELFF. DNA of the CDR3: TGTGCCAGCAGTGATCCGGGACAGCCGAACACCGGGGAGCTGTTTTTT.

The rearrangement uses TRBV2 and TRBJ1-4; D is ambiguous. Germline V lookup: CDR1 SNHLY, CDR2 FYNNEI. The V end was cut by 4 bases, the J end by 7 bases, with 16 bases between. The CDR3 is made up of 15 amino acids. The CDR3 DNA follows: TGTGCCAGCAGTGCACCGTTCGGGATAGGTGAAAAACTGTTTTTT. Residues: CASSAPFGIGEKLFF.

This chain connects TRBV5-1 to TRBJ2-2, with no clear D. Trimming pared 1 base from V and 6 bases from J, leaving 10 bases between. The CDR3 runs to 14 residues. Germline V gene lookup returns CDR1 SGHRS and CDR2 YFSETQ. In DNA, the CDR3 is TGCGCCAGCAGCTTGATTGGTGGAGCCGGGGAGCTGTTTTTT. Its protein is CASSLIGGAGELFF.

The chain links TRBV5-1 to TRBJ2-5, with 9 positions matching TRBD2. Germline V gives CDR1 SGHRS, CDR2 YFSETQ. V lost 0 bases to trimming and J lost 1 base; unmatched junction nucleotides: 4. The CDR3 runs 16 residues. The CDR3 coding sequence is TGCGCCAGCAGCTTGGCCCCTAGCGGGACCCAAGAGACCCAGTACTTC. This translates into CASSLAPSGTQETQYF.

The chain is built from TRBV3-1 (or the pseudogene TRBV3-2) and TRBJ1-3; D is undetermined. V lost 8 bases to trimming and J lost 0 bases, with 11 bases between them. Per germline, CDR1 LGHDT and CDR2 YNNKEL (reference sequence). The CDR3 is 14 residues long. The chain's CDR3 is CASGMRSSGNTIYF. CDR3 bases: TGTGCCAGCGGTATGAGGAGCTCTGGAAACACCATATATTTT.

The chain links TRBV30 to TRBJ2-3, with 7 positions matching TRBD2. Trimming cost V 0 bases and J 8 bases; bases outside gene matches: 8. The germline V gene encodes CDR1 GTSNPN and CDR2 SVGIG (reference sequence). This CDR3 contains 14 residues. The CDR3 DNA reads as TGTGCCTGGAGTGTACACGGGAGGTTTGGTACGCAGTATTTT. As protein: CAWSVHGRFGTQYF.

The CDR3 DNA follows: TGTGCCAGTAGCCCGGGACTAGCCTACAATGAGCAGTTCTTC. This codes for CASSPGLAYNEQFF. V and J are TRBV19 and TRBJ2-1; 8 bases agree with TRBD2. The CDR3 sequence is 14 residues long. V lost 6 bases and J lost 2; bases outside the gene matches: 3. Germline CDR1 is LNHDA and CDR2 is SQIVND (reference sequence).

J is TRBJ2-1 and V is TRBV27; D unclear. The germline V gene encodes CDR1 MNHEY and CDR2 SMNVEV (reference sequence). The CDR3 totals 13 residues. Trimming stripped 5 bases from V and 5 bases from J, with 10 bases between. The CDR3 DNA follows: TGTGCCAGCAGTACCTGGGCCAACAATGAGCAGTTCTTC. Its translation: CASSTWANNEQFF.

The sample holds a few counts of this clone. The rearrangement joins TRBV2 to TRBJ2-1; 9 bases match TRBD1. CDR1 and CDR2 (germline): SNHLY, FYNNEI. This CDR3 has 17 residues. J lost 4 bases, V lost 0 bases, and 7 bases had no gene match. The CDR3 protein is CASSEALRTGVYNEQFF. As DNA, the CDR3 is TGTGCCAGCAGTGAAGCGCTTAGGACAGGGGTGTACAATGAGCAGTTCTTC.

This chain joins TRBV6-1 and TRBJ2-7, with 8 bases that match TRBD1. V was pared by 2 bases and J by 2 bases, with 5 bases of the junction left unmatched. The germline V gene encodes CDR1 MNHNS and CDR2 SASEGT. The CDR3 is 15 residues long. The CDR3 region has the DNA TGTGCCAGCAGTGAATCTTGGACAGGGACCTACGAGCAGTACGTC. This translates into CASSESWTGTYEQYV.

This clone has a single count. V is TRBV7-9 and J is TRBJ2-2; 10 bases map to TRBD1. V was clipped by 11 bases and J by 4 bases; unmatched bases: 4. The CDR3 consists of 13 residues. Germline CDR1 reads SEHNR; CDR2 reads FQNEAQ (reference sequence). CDR3 region: CAARDRGTGELFF. The DNA of the CDR3 is TGTGCCGCCCGGGACAGGGGCACCGGGGAGCTGTTTTTT. The full variable domain, its missing parts supplied by reference TRBV7-9 and TRBJ2-2, is DTGVSQNPRHKITKRGQNVTFRCDPISEHNRLYWYRQTLGQGPEFLTYFQNEAQLEKSRLLSDRFSAERPKGSFSTLEIQRTEQGDSAMYLCAARDRGTGELFFGEGSRLTVL.

This chain links TRBV11-2 with TRBJ2-5; 12 bases map to TRBD2. V shed 4 bases and J 5 bases; nucleotides not matched to a gene: 8. This CDR3 spans 16 amino acids. Germline V gene sequence: CDR1 SGHAT, CDR2 FQNNGV. CDR3 protein: CASSSPSGRALETQYF. Written as DNA, the CDR3 is TGTGCCAGCAGCTCACCTAGCGGGAGGGCCCTTGAGACCCAGTACTTC.

The V call is TRBV2, the J call TRBJ1-6, with 7 bases lining up with TRBD1. Trimming took 6 bases from V and 10 from J; bases not matched to a gene: 12. CDR3 length: 15 residues. Germline V lookup: CDR1 SNHLY, CDR2 FYNNEI. The CDR3 reads CASRGGQAWRSPLHF. DNA for the CDR3: TGTGCCAGCAGAGGTGGACAGGCCTGGAGGTCACCCCTCCACTTT. The full variable domain, with the rest looked up from reference TRBV2 and TRBJ1-6, is EPEVTQTPSHQVTQMGQEVILRCVPISNHLYFYWYRQILGQKVEFLVSFYNNEISEKSEIFDDQFSVERPDGSNFTLKIRSTKLEDSAMYFCASRGGQAWRSPLHFGNGTRLTVT.

The chain recombines TRBV6-6 with TRBJ2-3; 9 positions agree with TRBD2. Trimming at V came to 5 bases and at J to 3 bases, leaving 9 bases not matched to a gene. The CDR3 runs to 16 residues. The germline V gene has CDR1 MNHNY and CDR2 SVGAGI (reference sequence). The CDR3: CASSKTPAGGTDTQYF. CDR3 sequence (DNA): TGTGCCAGCAGTAAAACGCCAGCGGGAGGTACAGATACGCAGTATTTT.

This clone appeared a few times. V usage is TRBV18 and J usage is TRBJ1-1; perhaps TRBD1 as D (6 bases). Trimming stripped 1 base from V and 5 bases from J, with 17 bases between. There are 16 residues in the CDR3. CDR1 and CDR2 (germline): KGHSH, LQKENI. The CDR3 coding sequence is TGTGCCAGCTCACCACTTGGGGCAGGGGTGTGGACTGAAGCTTTCTTT. It yields the protein CASSPLGAGVWTEAFF.